This T cell receptor beta chain originates from a study of shared clonotypes between healthy human individuals. Study background: The study drew on two women and a few men aged 18 to 49 as donors. Each donor's CD8 memory used one plate, CD8 naive two, each CD4 subset three.

Terminally differentiated effector memory CD45RA+ cells were excluded by CCR7 positive selection of CD45RO-negative cells. Sorted-subset replicate PCRs used 150 to 200 ng of genomic DNA. This amount corresponded to some 32,000 T cell genomes. Libraries were prepared by immunoSEQ multiplex PCR; TCRdb keeps only in-frame clonotypes and omits some of them. The sample consists of around 1,900,000 clones, approximately 92% of them appearing once. The V gene lost 5 bases and the J gene lost 2 bases, with 24 bases spanning the gap. The CDR3 consists of 18 residues. CDR1 and CDR2 from the germline V gene are SEHNR and FQNEAQ (reference sequence).

Specimen: naive CD8+ T cells from PBMCs. The TCR was taken from a man aged 18 to 30 in good health. Some clones in this sample may be carry-over from other donors' samples. The chain has TRBV7-9 and TRBJ2-5; possibly TRBD2 for D (6 bases). The CDR3 sequence is CASSDSRGSFPSQETQYF. The CDR3 coding sequence is TGTGCCAGCAGCGATAGCCGGGGGTCCTTCCCCTCGCAAGAGACCCAGTACTTC. The full variable domain, with the rest looked up from reference TRBV7-9 and TRBJ2-5, is DTGVSQNPRHKITKRGQNVTFRCDPISEHNRLYWYRQTLGQGPEFLTYFQNEAQLEKSRLLSDRFSAERPKGSFSTLEIQRTEQGDSAMYLCASSDSRGSFPSQETQYFGPGTRLLVL.